These 16 T cell receptor beta chains were sequenced from one sample in a study of cytomegalovirus exposure and HLA in healthy donors. The protocol was immunoSEQ multiplex PCR, while the TCRdb copy is restricted to in-frame clones and leaves out a portion. This sample has roughly 70,000 clones, with 85% to 95% found just once. Sequences were obtained from PBMCs. The receptor set was obtained from a man between 18 and 35 years old in good health and CMV-seropositive.

The CDR3 region has the DNA TGTGCCAGCAGTTACAGGGGATCCTACGAGCAGTACTTC. Translation gives CASSYRGSYEQYF. This chain connects TRBV6-5 to TRBJ2-7, with D maybe TRBD1 (5 bases). CDR3 length: 13 residues. V was clipped by 2 bases and J by 1 base, with 6 bases between them. Germline CDR1 MNHEY, CDR2 SVGAGI.

V is TRBV10-3 and J is TRBJ2-7; the match to TRBD1 covers 7 bases. CDR3 length: 15 amino acids. The germline CDR1 and CDR2 sequences are ENHRY and SYGVKD. Trimming cost V 5 bases and J 2 bases; bases outside gene matches: 9. The CDR3 spells CAISTAGTAAYEQYF. Written as DNA, the CDR3 is TGTGCCATCAGTACCGCCGGGACAGCCGCCTACGAGCAGTACTTC.

V is TRBV19 and J is TRBJ2-7; TRBD2 matches 12 bases. The CDR3 totals 13 residues. V shed 4 bases, J shed 6 bases, and the junction held 1 base outside the gene matches. Germline V gives CDR1 LNHDA, CDR2 SQIVND (reference sequence). Written as DNA, the CDR3 is TGTGCCAGTAGTACTAGCGGGAGGGCCGAGCAGTACTTC. Translating it yields CASSTSGRAEQYF.

This chain uses TRBV9 with TRBJ2-1; D possibly corresponds to TRBD1 (5 bases). Looked up from germline, CDR1 is SGDLS and CDR2 is YYNGEE. V was clipped by 0 bases and J by 9 bases, with 13 bases between them. The CDR3 runs 14 residues. CDR3 nucleotides: TGTGCCAGCAGCGTAGGGAGCAGGGTCACTGAGCAGTTCTTC. The encoded protein is CASSVGSRVTEQFF.

The chain has TRBV5-1 and TRBJ2-7; a weak D match, TRBD1 (6 bases). Germline V CDR1 and CDR2: SGHRS, YFSETQ. The CDR3 extends over 15 amino acids. V lost 4 bases, J lost 2 bases, and 16 bases lay in between. CDR3 DNA sequence: TGCGCCAGCAGCCAAATGACAGGCGTAACCTACGAGCAGTACTTC. This codes for CASSQMTGVTYEQYF. Together with reference TRBV5-1 and TRBJ2-7, the CDR3 gives the full variable domain: KAGVTQTPRYLIKTRGQQVTLSCSPISGHRSVSWYQQTPGQGLQFLFEYFSETQRNKGNFPGRFSGRQFSNSRSEMNVSTLELGDSALYLCASSQMTGVTYEQYFGPGTRLTVT.

The chain links TRBV5-1 to TRBJ2-1; D possibly corresponds to TRBD2 (6 bases). Germline assignment: CDR1 SGHRS and CDR2 YFSETQ. V was cut by 4 bases and J by 8 bases, with 13 bases left in between. This CDR3 has 13 amino acids. The CDR3 DNA follows: TGCGCCAGCAGCGAGACTAGTTCCTATGAGCAGTTCTTC. Translating it yields CASSETSSYEQFF.

V gene TRBV5-1 combines with J gene TRBJ2-3; 8 nucleotides agree with TRBD2. The trim removed 1 base at V and 4 bases at J, leaving 8 bases unmatched. This CDR3 has 16 amino acids. Germline V gene data show CDR1 as SGHRS and CDR2 as YFSETQ. For the CDR3, the DNA is TGCGCCAGCAGCTTGCGGGCGGGAGGTGGCCCAGATACGCAGTATTTT. Encoded protein: CASSLRAGGGPDTQYF.

The chain has TRBV2 and TRBJ2-3, with 8 bases aligning to TRBD2. The CDR3 is 16 residues long. V lost 4 bases to trimming and J lost 0 bases; unmatched junction nucleotides: 6. Germline assignment: CDR1 SNHLY and CDR2 FYNNEI. CDR3 sequence (DNA): TGTGCCAGCAGTGGAGCTAGCGGGTTTAGCACAGATACGCAGTATTTT. The encoded protein is CASSGASGFSTDTQYF.

The V and J genes are TRBV7-8 and TRBJ2-1; 12 bases line up with TRBD2. V shed 8 bases, J shed 4 bases, and the junction held 9 bases outside the gene matches. This CDR3 comprises 16 residues. Germline V gives CDR1 SGHVS, CDR2 FQNEAQ. CDR3 residues: CASRAGLAGGYNEQFF. The DNA for the CDR3 is TGTGCCAGCCGCGCAGGTCTAGCGGGAGGGTACAATGAGCAGTTCTTC.

The chain links TRBV6-1 to TRBJ1-4; 10 bases match TRBD1. Losses at the gene ends were 2 bases for V and 6 bases for J; bases not matched to a gene: 6. This CDR3 has 16 residues. Germline loops: CDR1 MNHNS, CDR2 SASEGT. The CDR3 here is CASSEISGQGYEKLFF. The CDR3 DNA reads as TGTGCCAGCAGTGAAATTTCGGGACAGGGGTATGAAAAACTGTTTTTT.

The chain links TRBV6-6 to TRBJ1-5, with D maybe TRBD1 (5 bases). With 6 bases removed from V and 6 bases from J, the gap between germline ends came to 15 bases. The CDR3 covers 14 residues. Germline lookup yields CDR1 MNHNY and CDR2 SVGAGI (reference sequence). In nucleotides, the CDR3 is TGTGCCAGCAGCTCGGGGGGAATGGTTCAGCCCCAGCATTTT. It encodes CASSSGGMVQPQHF.

The chain combines TRBV6-5 with TRBJ1-2; 9 bases match TRBD1. V shed 10 bases, J shed 7 bases, and the junction held 10 bases outside the gene matches. Germline CDR1 MNHEY, CDR2 SVGAGI. This CDR3 is built from 13 residues. As DNA, the CDR3 is TGTGCCACCGCTCGGACAGGGGAGAGTGGCTACACCTTC. Protein sequence: CATARTGESGYTF.

The chain recombines TRBV28 with TRBJ2-5; 10 bases line up with TRBD2. The CDR3 runs to 14 residues. Germline V lookup: CDR1 MDHEN, CDR2 SYDVKM. V trimming: 6 bases; J trimming: 4 bases; junction bases outside the gene matches: 5. CDR3 sequence (DNA): TGTGCCAGCAGCCTAGCGGGAGTCGGAGAGACCCAGTACTTC. Translating gives CASSLAGVGETQYF.

For this clone: The sample carries other DNA sequences with the same CDR3. This chain uses TRBV7-8 with TRBJ2-2; TRBD1 aligns across 7 bases. The ends lost 6 bases at V and 6 bases at J; junction bases unmatched: 10. Germline V gene sequence: CDR1 SGHVS, CDR2 FQNEAQ. This CDR3 region has 15 residues. CDR3 coding DNA: TGTGCCAGCAGTCCCGACAGGGCAAGATCCGGGGAGCTGTTTTTT. Residues: CASSPDRARSGELFF.

This chain connects TRBV29-1 to TRBJ2-4; maybe TRBD1 (5 bases). Per the germline V gene, CDR1 is SQVTM and CDR2 is ANQGSEA. The CDR3 consists of 11 residues. The V end lost 7 bases, the J end lost 8 bases, and 12 bases lay between the germline ends. CDR3 coding DNA: TGCAGCGCCCTAGGGGAATACATTCAGTACTTC. It translates to CSALGEYIQYF.

The table lists this clone with a count of one. The rearrangement links TRBV28 to TRBJ2-7; perhaps TRBD1 as D (6 bases). The CDR3 length is 13 residues. The V gene's germline CDR1 is MDHEN and CDR2 SYDVKM. Trimming pared 7 bases from V and 3 bases from J, leaving 13 bases between. CDR3 sequence: CASTSGHHYEQYF. The CDR3 bases are TGTGCCAGCACCTCGGGACATCACTACGAGCAGTACTTC.